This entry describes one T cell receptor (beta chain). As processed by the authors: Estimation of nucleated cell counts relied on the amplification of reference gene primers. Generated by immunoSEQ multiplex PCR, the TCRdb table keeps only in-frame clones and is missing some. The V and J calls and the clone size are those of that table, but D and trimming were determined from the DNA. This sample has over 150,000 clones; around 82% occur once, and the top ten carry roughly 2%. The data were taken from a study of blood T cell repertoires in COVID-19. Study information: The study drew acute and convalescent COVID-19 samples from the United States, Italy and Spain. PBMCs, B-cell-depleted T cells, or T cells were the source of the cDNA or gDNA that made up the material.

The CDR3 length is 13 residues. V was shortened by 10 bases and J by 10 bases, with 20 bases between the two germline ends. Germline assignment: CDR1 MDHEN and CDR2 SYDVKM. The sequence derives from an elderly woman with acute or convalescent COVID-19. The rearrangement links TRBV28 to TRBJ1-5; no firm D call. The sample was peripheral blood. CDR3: CATQGTEKVPQHF. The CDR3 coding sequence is TGTGCCACTCAAGGAACAGAAAAGGTCCCCCAGCATTTT.